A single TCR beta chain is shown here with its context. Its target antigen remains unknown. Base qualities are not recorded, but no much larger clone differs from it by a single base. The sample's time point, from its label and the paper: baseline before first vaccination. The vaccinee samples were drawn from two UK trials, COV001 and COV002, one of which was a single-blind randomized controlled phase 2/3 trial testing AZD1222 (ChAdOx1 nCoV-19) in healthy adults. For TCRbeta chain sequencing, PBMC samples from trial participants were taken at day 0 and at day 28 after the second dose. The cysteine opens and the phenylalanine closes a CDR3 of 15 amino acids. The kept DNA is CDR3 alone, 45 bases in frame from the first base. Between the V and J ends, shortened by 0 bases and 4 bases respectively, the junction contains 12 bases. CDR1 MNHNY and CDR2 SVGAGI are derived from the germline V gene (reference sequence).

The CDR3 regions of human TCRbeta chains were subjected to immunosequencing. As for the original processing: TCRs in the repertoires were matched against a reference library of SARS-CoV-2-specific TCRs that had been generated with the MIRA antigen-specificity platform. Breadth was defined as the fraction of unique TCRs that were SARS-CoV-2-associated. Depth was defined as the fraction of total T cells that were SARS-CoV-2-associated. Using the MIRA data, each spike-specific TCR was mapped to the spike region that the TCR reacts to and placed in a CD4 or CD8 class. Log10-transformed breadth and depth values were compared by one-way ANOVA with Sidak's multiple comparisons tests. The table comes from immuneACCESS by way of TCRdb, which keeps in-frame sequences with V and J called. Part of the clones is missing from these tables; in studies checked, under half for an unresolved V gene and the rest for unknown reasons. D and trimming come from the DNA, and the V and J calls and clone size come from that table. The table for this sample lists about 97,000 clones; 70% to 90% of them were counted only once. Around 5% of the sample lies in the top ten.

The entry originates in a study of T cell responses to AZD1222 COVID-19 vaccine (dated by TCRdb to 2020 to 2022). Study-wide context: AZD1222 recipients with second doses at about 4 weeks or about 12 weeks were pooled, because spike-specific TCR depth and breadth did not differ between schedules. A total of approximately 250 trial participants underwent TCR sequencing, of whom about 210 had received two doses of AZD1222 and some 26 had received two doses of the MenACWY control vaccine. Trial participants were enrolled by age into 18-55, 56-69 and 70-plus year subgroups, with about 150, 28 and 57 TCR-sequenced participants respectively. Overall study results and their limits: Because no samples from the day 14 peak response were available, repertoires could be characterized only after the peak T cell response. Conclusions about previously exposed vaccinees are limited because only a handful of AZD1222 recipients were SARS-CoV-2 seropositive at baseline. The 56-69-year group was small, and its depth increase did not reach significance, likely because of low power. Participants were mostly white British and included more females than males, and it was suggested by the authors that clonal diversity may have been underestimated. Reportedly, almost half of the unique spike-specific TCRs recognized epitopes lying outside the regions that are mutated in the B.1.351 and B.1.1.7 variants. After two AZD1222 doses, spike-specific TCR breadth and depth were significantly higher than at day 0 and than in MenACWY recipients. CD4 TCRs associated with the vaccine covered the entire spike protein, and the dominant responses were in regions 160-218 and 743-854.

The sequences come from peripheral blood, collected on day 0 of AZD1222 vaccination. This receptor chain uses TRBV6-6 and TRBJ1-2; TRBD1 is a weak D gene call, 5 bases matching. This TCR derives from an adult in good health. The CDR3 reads CASSYSSGAGYGYTF. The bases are TGTGCCAGCAGTTACTCGAGCGGGGCCGGCTATGGCTACACCTTC.